One sample yielded the 26 T cell receptor beta chains listed below, sequenced in a study of draining lymph node invasion in breast cancer. Memory conventional CD4 T cells were sorted as CD4+ CD45RA- CD25- cells. TCRdb re-called the bulk RNA-seq reads with MiXCR, one entry per CDR3 protein. The sample shows about 1,900 distinct CDR3 sequences, more than 70% of them seen only once. The specimen was sorted memory CD4+ effector T cells from a lymph node. The receptors here all came from a female donor with luminal breast cancer.

V gene TRBV27 combines with J gene TRBJ1-1, with 7 bases aligning to TRBD1. Germline assignment: CDR1 MNHEY and CDR2 SMNVEV (reference sequence). With V trimmed by 7 bases and J by 4 bases, 9 bases remained unmatched. The CDR3 has 14 residues. DNA of the CDR3: TGTGCCAGCAAATGGGCCAGGGGGGGCACTGAAGCTTTCTTT. It yields the protein CASKWARGGTEAFF.

CDR3: CASSLYRVGSPLHF. Here the CDR3 DNA reads TGTGCCAGCAGCCTTTACAGGGTTGGATCACCCCTCCACTTT. The chain uses TRBV13 and TRBJ1-6, with a tentative D call TRBD1 (6 bases). Trimming removed 5 bases from V and 10 bases from J, with 15 bases in between. CDR3 length: 14 residues. CDR1 and CDR2 (germline): PRHDT, FYEKMQ (reference sequence).

This rearrangement joins TRBV7-3 to TRBJ2-6, with a tentative D call TRBD1 (6 bases). V was cut by 5 bases and J by 1 base, with 18 bases left in between. The V gene's germline CDR1 is SGHTA and CDR2 FQGTGA. The CDR3 consists of 18 residues. CDR3 nucleotides: TGTGCCAGCAGCCGTAAAGGCACCAGGGGATCTGGGGCCAACGTCCTGACTTTC. Its translation: CASSRKGTRGSGANVLTF.

The V call is TRBV7-2, the J call TRBJ1-5; D might be TRBD1 (5 bases). This CDR3 contains 15 residues. CDR1 is SGHTA and CDR2 is FQGNSA in the germline V gene. Trimming took 5 bases from V and 6 from J, leaving 17 bases between them. The CDR3 DNA follows: TGTGCCAGCAGCCCCGGGACGCCCCGGGGTCAGCCCCAGCATTTT. The encoded protein is CASSPGTPRGQPQHF.

V gene TRBV29-1 combines with J gene TRBJ1-2; 11 bases match TRBD1. The CDR3 is 18 amino acids. Germline V gene data show CDR1 as SQVTM and CDR2 as ANQGSEA. After removal of 2 bases from V and 0 bases from J, the junction contained 11 bases not matched to a gene. For the CDR3, the DNA is TGCAGCGTTGAATTTACGGCCGGGACAGGGGGTACTAACTATGGCTACACCTTC. Translation: CSVEFTAGTGGTNYGYTF.

This chain uses TRBV6-1 with TRBJ1-1; weak D call: TRBD1 (6 bases). The CDR3 consists of 14 residues. The germline V gene has CDR1 MNHNS and CDR2 SASEGT. Trimming shortened V by 7 bases and J by 5 bases, and 17 bases separated the two germline ends. The CDR3 protein is CASKDGGAWTEAFF. The CDR3 DNA reads TGTGCCAGCAAAGACGGGGGCGCTTGGACTGAAGCTTTCTTT.

The CDR3 DNA sequence: TGTGCCAGCAGTATGGGACACCTTTCGGATACGCAGTATTTT. Protein sequence: CASSMGHLSDTQYF. The chain is built from TRBV6-2 or TRBV6-3 and TRBJ2-3, with a possible D match to TRBD1 (6 bases). Trimming left V 5 bases short and J 6 bases short, with 15 bases between. Germline lookup yields CDR1 MNHEY and CDR2 SVGEGT. The CDR3 is made up of 14 amino acids.

CDR3: CASSLAPTANTEAFF. CDR3 coding DNA: TGTGCCAGCAGCTTAGCGCCGACAGCGAACACTGAAGCTTTCTTT. The chain carries TRBV7-2 and TRBJ1-1; possibly TRBD1 for D (5 bases). The V gene's germline CDR1 is SGHTA and CDR2 FQGNSA. V was clipped by 0 bases and J by 1 base, with 9 bases between them. This CDR3 spans 15 amino acids. The variable domain in full, completed from reference TRBV7-2 and TRBJ1-1, reads GAGVSQSPSNKVTEKGKDVELRCDPISGHTALYWYRQSLGQGLEFLIYFQGNSAPDKSGLPSDRFSAERTGGSVSTLTIQRTQQEDSAVYLCASSLAPTANTEAFFGQGTRLTVV.

The V and J genes are TRBV2 and TRBJ1-1; D is ambiguous. The CDR3 length is 14 residues. CDR1 SNHLY and CDR2 FYNNEI come from the germline V gene. The V end was cut by 0 bases, the J end by 8 bases, with 13 bases between. This CDR3 is CASSEALGGREAFF. CDR3 coding DNA: TGTGCCAGCAGTGAAGCCTTGGGCGGGAGAGAAGCTTTCTTT.

V and J are TRBV11-2 and TRBJ1-1; tentatively, D is TRBD1 (5 bases). V lost 5 bases and J lost 1, with 14 bases in between. Germline values: CDR1 SGHAT, CDR2 FQNNGV. This CDR3 is 15 amino acids long. The CDR3 here is CASSLPLGGNTEAFF. The CDR3 DNA reads TGTGCCAGCAGCCTGCCGTTGGGGGGGAACACTGAAGCTTTCTTT.

CDR3 DNA: TGTGCCAGCAGCTGGGACTCCACCGGGGAGCTGTTTTTT. It yields the protein CASSWDSTGELFF. The V call is TRBV7-9, the J call TRBJ2-2, with a tentative D call TRBD2 (6 bases). The germline CDR1 and CDR2 sequences are SEHNR and FQNEAQ (reference sequence). The CDR3 has 13 amino acids. The V end was cut by 4 bases, the J end by 4 bases, with 7 bases between.

V gene TRBV27 combines with J gene TRBJ1-5; D is perhaps TRBD1 (5 bases). The V gene lost 5 bases and the J gene lost 5 bases, with 10 bases spanning the gap. The V gene's germline CDR1 is MNHEY and CDR2 SMNVEV (reference sequence). The CDR3 loop spans 13 amino acids. The CDR3 DNA follows: TGTGCCAGCAGTCGGGACGCAGATCAGCCCCAGCATTTT. Its protein product is CASSRDADQPQHF.

The V gene is TRBV6-1, the J gene TRBJ1-4, with D perhaps TRBD1 (5 bases). From germline, CDR1 is MNHNS and CDR2 SASEGT. With 8 bases removed from V and 7 bases from J, the gap between germline ends came to 17 bases. The CDR3 extends over 14 amino acids. CDR3 bases: TGTGCCAGCGGTATTGGGACGGGGTTTGAAAAACTGTTTTTT. Translated, it gives CASGIGTGFEKLFF.

This chain connects TRBV7-6 to TRBJ2-5, with 10 bases lining up with TRBD2. Trimming took 4 bases from V and 4 from J; bases not matched to a gene: 6. This CDR3 contains 15 residues. Germline V gene sequence: CDR1 SGHVS, CDR2 FNYEAQ. CDR3 in DNA: TGTGCCAGCAGCTCCACACGGACTAGCGGAGAGACCCAGTACTTC. Translating gives CASSSTRTSGETQYF.

This clonotype was seen more than once but under ten times. The gene calls are TRBV6-2 or TRBV6-3 and TRBJ2-4, with 7 bases aligning to TRBD2. The CDR3 has 18 residues. Germline trimming cut 8 bases from V and 3 bases from J; bases unmatched to any gene: 19. The germline V gene has CDR1 MNHEY and CDR2 SVGEGT. CDR3 amino acids: CASGGAKTNSGGKNIQYF. The CDR3 bases are TGTGCCAGCGGGGGAGCAAAGACAAATTCGGGGGGCAAAAACATTCAGTACTTC.

This rearrangement joins TRBV7-2 to TRBJ2-6; TRBD1 matches 7 bases. The V and J ends lost 5 bases and 0 bases, in that order; junction bases with no gene match: 7. CDR3 length: 17 amino acids. Germline V lookup: CDR1 SGHTA, CDR2 FQGNSA. The CDR3 here is CASSPHRGFSGANVLTF. The CDR3, as DNA: TGTGCCAGCAGCCCCCACAGGGGTTTCTCTGGGGCCAACGTCCTGACTTTC.

The chain is built from TRBV6-1 and TRBJ1-2, with D maybe TRBD1 (5 bases). Germline-derived CDR1 and CDR2 are MNHNS and SASEGT. CDR3 size: 14 residues. V was pared by 10 bases and J by 7 bases, with 22 bases between. In nucleotides, the CDR3 is TGTGCCACCAGGAGCCCTTGGCAGGGTGTTGGCTACACCTTC. This encodes CATRSPWQGVGYTF.

CDR3 sequence: CAISDSGTGNTEAFF. DNA for the CDR3: TGTGCCATCAGTGACTCCGGGACAGGGAACACTGAAGCTTTCTTT. The V and J genes are TRBV10-3 and TRBJ1-1; 8 positions match TRBD1. CDR3 length: 15 residues. J lost 1 base, V lost 3 bases, and 4 bases had no gene match. CDR1 and CDR2 (germline): ENHRY, SYGVKD.

The chain joins TRBV10-3 to TRBJ2-2; possibly TRBD1 or TRBD2 for D (6 bases each). The CDR3 runs to 15 residues. Looked up from germline, CDR1 is ENHRY and CDR2 is SYGVKD. Trimming stripped 4 bases from V and 1 base from J, with 10 bases between. CDR3 bases: TGTGCCATCAGTGGCGGGGACAAGAACACCGGGGAGCTGTTTTTT. Its translation: CAISGGDKNTGELFF.

This chain joins TRBV27 and TRBJ1-3; perhaps TRBD1 as D (6 bases). The CDR3 is 16 residues long. The ends were cut back, 5 bases at V and 4 bases at J, with 18 bases in the middle. CDR1 MNHEY and CDR2 SMNVEV come from the germline V gene (reference sequence). For the CDR3, the DNA is TGTGCCAGCAGTCCGAACCCAGGGGTTCCGGGAAACACCATATATTTT. Its protein is CASSPNPGVPGNTIYF.

The chain combines TRBV5-1 with TRBJ2-3; D is unclear. The CDR3 runs to 16 residues. CDR1 is SGHRS, CDR2 YFSETQ, per germline. V was shortened by 0 bases and J by 2 bases, with 13 bases between the two germline ends. This chain's CDR3 is CASSLALRGSTDTQYF. In nucleotides, the CDR3 is TGCGCCAGCAGCTTGGCACTAAGAGGCTCCACAGATACGCAGTATTTT.

The chain combines TRBV28 with TRBJ1-1, with 7 nucleotides matching TRBD1. The CDR3 length is 15 residues. V lost 5 bases and J lost 1; bases outside the gene matches: 7. Per the germline V gene, CDR1 is MDHEN and CDR2 is SYDVKM. CDR3 residues: CASSKPGQRNTEAFF. The CDR3 DNA sequence: TGTGCCAGCAGTAAACCGGGACAGAGGAACACTGAAGCTTTCTTT. The full variable domain, completed using reference TRBV28 and TRBJ1-1, is DVKVTQSSRYLVKRTGEKVFLECVQDMDHENMFWYRQDPGLGLRLIYFSYDVKMKEKGDIPEGYSVSREKKERFSLILESASTNQTSMYLCASSKPGQRNTEAFFGQGTRLTVV.

The rearrangement uses TRBV6-5 and TRBJ2-1; 10 nucleotides align to TRBD2. This CDR3 comprises 18 residues. In germline, CDR1 is MNHEY, CDR2 SVGAGI. The J segment lost 0 bases and the V segment lost 4 bases, leaving 9 bases of the junction unmatched. The CDR3 DNA reads as TGTGCCAGCAGTTCAACCCGTAGCGGGGGGAGCTCCTACAATGAGCAGTTCTTC. It yields the protein CASSSTRSGGSSYNEQFF.

The chain joins TRBV23-1 to TRBJ1-1; D uncertain. TRBV23-1 is flagged as an ORF with uncertain function. This CDR3 has 14 amino acids. The V gene lost 7 bases and the J gene lost 1 base, with 13 bases spanning the gap. CDR3 amino acids: CASKLGGGNTEAFF. In DNA, the CDR3 is TGCGCCAGCAAATTGGGCGGCGGGAACACTGAAGCTTTCTTT.

The chain joins TRBV11-2 to TRBJ1-2; TRBD1 aligns across 7 bases. J gave up 4 bases and V 6 bases, and 5 bases lay outside the gene matches. The CDR3 sequence is 13 residues long. The germline V gene has CDR1 SGHAT and CDR2 FQNNGV. The CDR3: CASRRTGAYGYTF. The CDR3 region has the DNA TGTGCCAGCAGACGTACAGGGGCCTATGGCTACACCTTC.

J is TRBJ2-1 and V is TRBV14; TRBD1 agrees at 7 bases. V gave up 0 bases and J gave up 9 bases; unmatched junction bases: 8. Germline V gene lookup returns CDR1 SGHDN and CDR2 FVKESK. The CDR3 contains 15 residues. The CDR3: CASSQEGRGSLEQFF. The CDR3 nucleotides are TGTGCCAGCAGCCAAGAGGGCAGGGGGTCCCTTGAGCAGTTCTTC.